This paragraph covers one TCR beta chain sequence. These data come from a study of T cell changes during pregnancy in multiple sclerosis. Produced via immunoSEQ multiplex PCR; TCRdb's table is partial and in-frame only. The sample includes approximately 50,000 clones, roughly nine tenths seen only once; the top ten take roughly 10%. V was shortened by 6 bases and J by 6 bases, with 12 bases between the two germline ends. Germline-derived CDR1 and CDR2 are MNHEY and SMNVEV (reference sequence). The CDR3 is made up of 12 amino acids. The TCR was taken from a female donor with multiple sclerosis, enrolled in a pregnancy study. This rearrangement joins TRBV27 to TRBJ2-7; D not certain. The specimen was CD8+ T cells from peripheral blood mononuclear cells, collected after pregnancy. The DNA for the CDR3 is TGTGCCAGCAGCTCAGATCGGGTCGAGCAGTACTTC. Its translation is CASSSDRVEQYF.